A selection of T cell receptor beta chains follows, all from one sample in a study of metastatic and nonmetastatic thyroid tumors. TCRdb reanalyzed the PCR reads with MiXCR. This sample has about 22,000 clones, with more than 12% found just once. The material sequenced was tumor tissue. Every receptor here comes from a female donor with papillary thyroid cancer or a benign thyroid nodule (not recorded which). Some clones in this sample may be carry-over from other donors' samples. Both conserved end residues are part of each CDR3. Each record gives: J gene, clone size, V gene, D gene, CDR3 protein, CDR3 DNA. The D gene is left open where the match is weak. Clone sizes are given selectively: once, few, many, or a class where the clone is expanded.

J gene: TRBJ1-2; clone size: many; V gene: TRBV3-1; D gene: .; CDR3 protein: CASSQGGGANYGYTF; CDR3 DNA: TGTGCCAGCAGCCAAGGCGGGGGCGCTAACTATGGCTACACCTTC
J gene: TRBJ2-2; clone size: many; V gene: TRBV9; D gene: .; CDR3 protein: CASSPRLGTGELFF; CDR3 DNA: TGTGCCAGCAGCCCACGACTTGGGACCGGGGAGCTGTTTTTT
J gene: TRBJ2-1; clone size: many; V gene: TRBV2; D gene: TRBD2; CDR3 protein: CASSESSSGAFSYNEQFF; CDR3 DNA: TGTGCCAGCAGTGAATCTTCTAGCGGGGCATTCTCCTACAATGAGCAGTTCTTC
J gene: TRBJ2-7; clone size: .; V gene: TRBV20-1; D gene: TRBD2; CDR3 protein: CSARDIAGGLYEQYF; CDR3 DNA: TGCAGTGCTAGAGATATAGCGGGAGGGCTATACGAGCAGTACTTC
J gene: TRBJ1-1; clone size: .; V gene: TRBV5-1; D gene: .; CDR3 protein: CASSFYIRDTEAFF; CDR3 DNA: TGCGCCAGCAGCTTCTATATACGGGACACTGAAGCTTTCTTT
J gene: TRBJ2-3; clone size: many; V gene: TRBV19; D gene: TRBD2; CDR3 protein: CASSRTSGSTDTQYF; CDR3 DNA: TGTGCCAGTAGTAGGACTAGCGGGAGCACAGATACGCAGTATTTT
J gene: TRBJ1-2; clone size: .; V gene: TRBV20-1; D gene: .; CDR3 protein: CSARVGMGHGYTF; CDR3 DNA: TGCAGTGCTAGAGTAGGTATGGGACATGGCTACACCTTC
J gene: TRBJ2-1; clone size: .; V gene: TRBV5-1; D gene: .; CDR3 protein: CASSPGLGVGVGSYNEQFF; CDR3 DNA: TGCGCCAGCAGCCCGGGGCTGGGGGTGGGGGTAGGGTCCTACAATGAGCAGTTCTTC
J gene: TRBJ2-7; clone size: medium-sized; V gene: TRBV6-1; D gene: .; CDR3 protein: CASSHDRGDYEQYF; CDR3 DNA: TGTGCCAGCAGTCACGACCGTGGGGACTACGAGCAGTACTTC
J gene: TRBJ1-1; clone size: many; V gene: TRBV20-1; D gene: .; CDR3 protein: CSASDTINTEAFF; CDR3 DNA: TGCAGTGCCTCGGACACGATAAACACTGAAGCTTTCTTT
J gene: TRBJ1-2; clone size: many; V gene: TRBV9; D gene: TRBD1; CDR3 protein: CASSQTSTGGGNYGYTF; CDR3 DNA: TGTGCCAGCAGCCAAACTTCTACAGGGGGCGGAAACTATGGCTACACCTTC
J gene: TRBJ2-5; clone size: many; V gene: TRBV2; D gene: .; CDR3 protein: CATAGYQETQYF; CDR3 DNA: TGTGCCACTGCGGGGTACCAAGAGACCCAGTACTTC
J gene: TRBJ2-1; clone size: many; V gene: TRBV3-1; D gene: .; CDR3 protein: CASSPTQRGGDNEQFF; CDR3 DNA: TGTGCCAGCAGCCCCACCCAAAGAGGAGGAGACAATGAGCAGTTCTTC
J gene: TRBJ1-5; clone size: many; V gene: TRBV5-6; D gene: TRBD1; CDR3 protein: CASSRGTGEMQPQHF; CDR3 DNA: TGTGCCAGCAGCCGAGGCACAGGGGAAATGCAGCCCCAGCATTTT
J gene: TRBJ2-3; clone size: many; V gene: TRBV20-1; D gene: .; CDR3 protein: CSAGGPSTDTQYF; CDR3 DNA: TGCAGTGCGGGGGGGCCTAGCACAGATACGCAGTATTTT
J gene: TRBJ2-1; clone size: many; V gene: TRBV9; D gene: .; CDR3 protein: CASSVAPGPTYNEQFF; CDR3 DNA: TGTGCCAGCAGCGTAGCTCCGGGACCGACCTACAATGAGCAGTTCTTC
J gene: TRBJ2-1; clone size: many; V gene: TRBV10-3; D gene: TRBD2; CDR3 protein: CAISEPKGTSRSYNEQFF; CDR3 DNA: TGTGCCATCAGTGAGCCAAAAGGGACTAGCCGCTCCTACAATGAGCAGTTCTTC
J gene: TRBJ2-1; clone size: medium-sized; V gene: TRBV2; D gene: .; CDR3 protein: CASSVPSADNEQFF; CDR3 DNA: TGTGCCAGCAGTGTTCCCTCAGCCGACAATGAGCAGTTCTTC
J gene: TRBJ1-5; clone size: few; V gene: TRBV19; D gene: TRBD1; CDR3 protein: CASSPRDSRNQPQHF; CDR3 DNA: TGTGCCAGTAGTCCGCGGGACAGTCGTAATCAGCCCCAGCATTTT
J gene: TRBJ2-7; clone size: few; V gene: TRBV5-4; D gene: TRBD2; CDR3 protein: CASSLGLGGNSYEQYF; CDR3 DNA: TGTGCCAGCAGCTTGGGCCTCGGGGGGAACTCCTACGAGCAGTACTTC
J gene: TRBJ1-2; clone size: many; V gene: TRBV28; D gene: TRBD1; CDR3 protein: CASSLPGQGAYGYTF; CDR3 DNA: TGTGCCAGCAGTTTACCAGGACAGGGGGCATATGGCTACACCTTC
J gene: TRBJ2-2; clone size: .; V gene: TRBV3-1; D gene: .; CDR3 protein: CASSLDYTGELFF; CDR3 DNA: TGTGCCAGCTCCTTGGACTACACCGGGGAGCTGTTTTTT
J gene: TRBJ1-1; clone size: .; V gene: TRBV12-3/TRBV12-4; D gene: .; CDR3 protein: CASSERQWLTEAFF; CDR3 DNA: TGTGCCAGCAGTGAAAGACAGTGGCTGACTGAAGCTTTCTTT
J gene: TRBJ2-1; clone size: medium-sized; V gene: TRBV2; D gene: TRBD1; CDR3 protein: CASSETGEPYNEQFF; CDR3 DNA: TGTGCCAGCAGTGAGACAGGGGAGCCCTACAATGAGCAGTTCTTC
J gene: TRBJ1-1; clone size: many; V gene: TRBV12-3/TRBV12-4; D gene: .; CDR3 protein: CASSLALRGSEAFF; CDR3 DNA: TGTGCCAGCAGTTTAGCGCTAAGGGGATCTGAAGCTTTCTTT
J gene: TRBJ2-7; clone size: few; V gene: TRBV19; D gene: TRBD2; CDR3 protein: CATGGQGLGEQYF; CDR3 DNA: TGTGCGACGGGAGGGCAAGGACTCGGCGAGCAGTACTTC
J gene: TRBJ2-3; clone size: .; V gene: TRBV10-3; D gene: TRBD1; CDR3 protein: CAISEGGDRGRGSASSTDTQYF; CDR3 DNA: TGTGCCATCAGTGAAGGTGGGGACAGGGGGCGAGGTAGCGCTTCTAGCACAGATACGCAGTATTTT
J gene: TRBJ1-2; clone size: many; V gene: TRBV18; D gene: .; CDR3 protein: CASSPMRGRGYGYTF; CDR3 DNA: TGTGCCAGCTCACCAATGCGGGGGCGAGGCTATGGCTACACCTTC
J gene: TRBJ2-2; clone size: many; V gene: TRBV19; D gene: .; CDR3 protein: CASNKVIDNTGELFF; CDR3 DNA: TGTGCCAGTAATAAGGTTATTGATAACACCGGGGAGCTGTTTTTT